This record covers a single T cell receptor (beta chain). At one end, the junction sequence differs from germline, possibly due to a read error. Per the germline V gene, CDR1 is MNHNS and CDR2 is SASEGT. The CDR3 sequence is 13 residues long. Per the study methods: Variation in CDR3 across clinicopathological groups served as the basis for constructing a distant-metastasis classifier in papillary thyroid cancer. TCRdb re-processed the PCR reads through MiXCR. The V and J calls here are based on TCRdb, not the publication. The data contain approximately 13,000 clones, about an eighth of them seen just once; the ten biggest clones take up 13% to 15%. This entry comes from a study of metastatic and nonmetastatic thyroid tumors. Looking at the study overall: Repertoires from malignant and benign thyroid patients were compared across blood and tumor or nodule tissue.

Thyroid surgery had not been preceded by any treatment in any patient. Sequencing was done on a sample of blood. The rearrangement links TRBV6-1 to TRBJ2-1; weak D call: TRBD1 (5 bases). The receptor was isolated from a female donor with papillary thyroid cancer or a benign thyroid nodule (not recorded which). Some clones in this sample may be carry-over from other donors' samples. The CDR3 here is CASSLDSYNEQFF. The DNA of the CDR3 is TGTGCTAGCAGTCTCGACAGCTACAATGAGCAGTTCTTC.